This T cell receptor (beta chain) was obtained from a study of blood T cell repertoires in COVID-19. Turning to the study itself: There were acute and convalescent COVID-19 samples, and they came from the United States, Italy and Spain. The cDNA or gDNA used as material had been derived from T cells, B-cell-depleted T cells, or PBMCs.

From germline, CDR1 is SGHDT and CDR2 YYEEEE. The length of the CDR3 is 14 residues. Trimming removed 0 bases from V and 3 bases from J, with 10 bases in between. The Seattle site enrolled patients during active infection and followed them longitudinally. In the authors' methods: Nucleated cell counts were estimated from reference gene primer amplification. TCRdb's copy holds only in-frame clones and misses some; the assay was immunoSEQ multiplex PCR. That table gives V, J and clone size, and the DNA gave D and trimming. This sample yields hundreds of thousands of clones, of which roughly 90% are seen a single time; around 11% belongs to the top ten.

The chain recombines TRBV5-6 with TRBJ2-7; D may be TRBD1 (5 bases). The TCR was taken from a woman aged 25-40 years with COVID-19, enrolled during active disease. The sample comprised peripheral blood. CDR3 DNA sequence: TGTGCCAGCAGCTTGGCCGCAGGGTTCTACGAGCAGTACTTC. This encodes CASSLAAGFYEQYF.